This T cell receptor (beta chain) is from a study of CD8 T cells in ankylosing spondylitis. Study outcomes and limitations: What appeared characteristic of ankylosing spondylitis blood was a TCR beta motif of eight highly homologous variants.

With 1 base removed from V and 6 bases from J, the gap between germline ends came to 16 bases. The CDR3 runs 16 residues. Per germline, CDR1 SNHLY and CDR2 FYNNEI. One entry per CDR3 protein results from TCRdb running MiXCR on the 5' RACE reads. The sample lists roughly 440,000 distinct CDR3 sequences, approximately 17% occurring once. This clonotype was observed a handful of times. The antigen is unknown. The TCR was taken from a male donor with ankylosing spondylitis. The chain recombines TRBV2 with TRBJ1-5; unclear D gene. Sequencing was carried out using blood, either unsorted or a sorted T cell fraction (not recorded which). The CDR3 spells CASSEVPPRGGQPQHF. The DNA for the CDR3 is TGTGCCAGCAGTGAAGTCCCCCCACGAGGTGGTCAGCCCCAGCATTTT.